This TCR beta chain derives from a study of OX40 agonist ivuxolimab in advanced cancers. On the study more broadly: A diagnosis of hepatocellular carcinoma, melanoma, renal cell or head and neck cancer was present in dose-escalation patients.

This CDR3 contains 14 residues. The germline V gene encodes CDR1 SGDLS and CDR2 YYNGEE. V was clipped by 4 bases and J by 2 bases, with 11 bases between them. Libraries were prepared by immunoSEQ multiplex PCR; TCRdb keeps only in-frame clonotypes and omits some of them. The table lists fewer than 40,000 clones, roughly nine tenths of them singletons. This receptor was identified in an adult with an advanced solid tumor such as melanoma, head and neck, liver or kidney cancer. The sequences come from CD4+ or CD8+ T cells sorted from blood, collected in a trial of the OX40 agonist ivuxolimab. V and J are TRBV9 and TRBJ2-3; D may be TRBD1 (5 bases). This CDR3 reads CASSIKGVTDTQYF. CDR3 bases: TGTGCCAGCAGCATAAAAGGGGTCACAGATACGCAGTATTTT.